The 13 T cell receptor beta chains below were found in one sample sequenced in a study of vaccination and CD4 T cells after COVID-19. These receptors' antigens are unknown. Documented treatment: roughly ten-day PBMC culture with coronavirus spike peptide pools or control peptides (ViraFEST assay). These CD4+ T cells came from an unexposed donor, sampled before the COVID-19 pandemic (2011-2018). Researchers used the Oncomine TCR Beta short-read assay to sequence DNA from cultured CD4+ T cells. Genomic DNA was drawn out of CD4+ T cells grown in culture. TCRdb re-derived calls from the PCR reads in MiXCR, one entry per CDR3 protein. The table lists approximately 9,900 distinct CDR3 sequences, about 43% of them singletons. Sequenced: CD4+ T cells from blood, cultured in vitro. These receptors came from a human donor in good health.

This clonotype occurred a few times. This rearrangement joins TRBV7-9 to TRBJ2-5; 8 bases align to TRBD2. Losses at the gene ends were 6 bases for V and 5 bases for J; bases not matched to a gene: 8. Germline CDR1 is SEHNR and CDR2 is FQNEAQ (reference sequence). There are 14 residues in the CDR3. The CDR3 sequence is CASSIAGGIETQYF. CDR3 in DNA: TGTGCCAGCAGTATTGCGGGGGGCATTGAGACCCAGTACTTC.

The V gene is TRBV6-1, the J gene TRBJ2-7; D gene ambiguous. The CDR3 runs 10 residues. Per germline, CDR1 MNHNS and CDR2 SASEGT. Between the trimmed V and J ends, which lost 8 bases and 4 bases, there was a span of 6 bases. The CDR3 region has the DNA TGTGCCAGCGCAGAATACGAGCAGTACTTC. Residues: CASAEYEQYF.

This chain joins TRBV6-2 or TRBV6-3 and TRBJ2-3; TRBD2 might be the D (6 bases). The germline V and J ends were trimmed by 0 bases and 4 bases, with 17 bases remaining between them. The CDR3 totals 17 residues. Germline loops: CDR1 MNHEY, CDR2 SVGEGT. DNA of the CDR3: TGTGCCAGCAGTTACTCGAGGGCGGGGCCGCCCCCAGATACGCAGTATTTT. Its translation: CASSYSRAGPPPDTQYF.

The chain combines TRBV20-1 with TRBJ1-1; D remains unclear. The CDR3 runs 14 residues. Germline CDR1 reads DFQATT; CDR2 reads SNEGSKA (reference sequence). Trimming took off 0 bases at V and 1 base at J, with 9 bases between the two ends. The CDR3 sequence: CSARDPQSNTEAFF. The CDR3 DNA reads TGCAGTGCTAGAGATCCCCAATCGAACACTGAAGCTTTCTTT.

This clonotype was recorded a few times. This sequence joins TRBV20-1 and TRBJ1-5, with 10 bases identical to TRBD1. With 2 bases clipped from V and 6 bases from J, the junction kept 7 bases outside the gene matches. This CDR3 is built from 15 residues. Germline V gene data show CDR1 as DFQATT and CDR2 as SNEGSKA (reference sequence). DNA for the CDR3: TGCAGTGCTAGAACCGGGACAGGGGCAAGTCAGCCCCAGCATTTT. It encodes CSARTGTGASQPQHF.

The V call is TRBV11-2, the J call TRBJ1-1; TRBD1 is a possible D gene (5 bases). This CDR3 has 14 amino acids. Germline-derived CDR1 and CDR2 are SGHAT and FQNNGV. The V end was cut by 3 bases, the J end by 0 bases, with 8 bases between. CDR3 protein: CASSLQGMNTEAFF. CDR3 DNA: TGTGCCAGCAGCTTGCAGGGCATGAACACTGAAGCTTTCTTT.

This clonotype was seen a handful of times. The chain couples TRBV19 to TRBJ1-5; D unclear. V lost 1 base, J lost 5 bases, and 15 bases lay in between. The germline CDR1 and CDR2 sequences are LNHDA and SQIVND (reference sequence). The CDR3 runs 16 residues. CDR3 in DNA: TGTGCCAGTAGTATAGTTGGGTCGAGGGTAGATCAGCCCCAGCATTTT. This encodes CASSIVGSRVDQPQHF.

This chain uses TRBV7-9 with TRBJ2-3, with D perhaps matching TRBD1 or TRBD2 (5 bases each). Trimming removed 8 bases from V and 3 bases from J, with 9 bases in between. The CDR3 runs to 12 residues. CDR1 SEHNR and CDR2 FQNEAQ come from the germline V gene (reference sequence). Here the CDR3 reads CASGTITDTQYF. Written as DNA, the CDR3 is TGTGCCAGCGGGACGATAACAGATACGCAGTATTTT.

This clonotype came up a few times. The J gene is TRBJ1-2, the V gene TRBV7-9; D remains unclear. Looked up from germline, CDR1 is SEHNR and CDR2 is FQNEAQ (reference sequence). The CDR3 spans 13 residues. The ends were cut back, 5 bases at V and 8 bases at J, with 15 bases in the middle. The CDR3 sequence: CASSPSLGPGYTF. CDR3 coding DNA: TGTGCCAGCAGCCCCTCTTTGGGCCCAGGCTACACCTTC.

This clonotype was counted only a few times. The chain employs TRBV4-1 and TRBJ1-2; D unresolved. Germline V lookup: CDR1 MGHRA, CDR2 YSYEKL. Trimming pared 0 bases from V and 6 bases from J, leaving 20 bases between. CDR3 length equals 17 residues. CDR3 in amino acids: CASSQDYGRPLADGYTF. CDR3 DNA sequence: TGCGCCAGCAGCCAAGATTACGGCAGGCCGTTAGCAGATGGCTACACCTTC.

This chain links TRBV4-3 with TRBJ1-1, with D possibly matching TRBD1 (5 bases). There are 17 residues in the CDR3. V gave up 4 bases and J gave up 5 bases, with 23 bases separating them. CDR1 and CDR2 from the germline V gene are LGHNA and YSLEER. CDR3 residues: CASSPSLGQGMRTEAFF. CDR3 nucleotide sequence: TGCGCCAGCAGCCCCTCGCTCGGGCAGGGAATGAGGACTGAAGCTTTCTTT.

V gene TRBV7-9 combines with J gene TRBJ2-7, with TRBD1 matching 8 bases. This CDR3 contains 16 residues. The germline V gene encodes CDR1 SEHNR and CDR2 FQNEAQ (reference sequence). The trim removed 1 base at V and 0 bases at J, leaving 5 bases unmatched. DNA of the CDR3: TGTGCCAGCAGCTTAGTTCGGACAGGGAGCTCCTACGAGCAGTACTTC. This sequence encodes CASSLVRTGSSYEQYF.

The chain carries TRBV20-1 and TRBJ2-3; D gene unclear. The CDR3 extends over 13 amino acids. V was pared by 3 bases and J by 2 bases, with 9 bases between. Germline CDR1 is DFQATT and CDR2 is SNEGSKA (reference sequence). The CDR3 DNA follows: TGCAGTGCTAGCCGATGGCCCACAGATACGCAGTATTTT. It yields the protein CSASRWPTDTQYF.